The T cell receptor (beta chain) under discussion was sequenced for a study of CD8 T cells in Susac syndrome. This CDR3 spans 17 amino acids. The V end lost 2 bases, the J end lost 5 bases, and 21 bases lay between the germline ends. CDR1 and CDR2 (germline): MNHEY, SVGAGI. When the RNA was reverse transcribed, random hexamers were used with an input of about 0.45 to 1 ug. The amplification used immunoSEQ multiplex PCR on TCR beta CDR3; it spanned 54 Vbeta and 13 Jbeta. Via MiXCR, TCRdb re-called the immunoSEQ multiplex PCR reads, giving one row per CDR3 protein. Of under 300,000 distinct CDR3 sequences detected, less than 96% appear once; the ten largest clones hold about 0.095%. With respect to this clonotype: Its target is unknown.

Study-level points and caveats: Repertoires of Susac syndrome CD4+ T cells lacked clonal expansion.

V is TRBV6-5 and J is TRBJ2-5; no firm D call. The sequence came from a human donor with Susac syndrome. The sequenced sample consisted of CD4+ T cells from PBMCs. The CDR3 nucleotides are TGTGCCAGCAGTTACGCCCGGTCCCCAAGCCTGCGGGAGACCCAGTACTTC. Encoded protein: CASSYARSPSLRETQYF.